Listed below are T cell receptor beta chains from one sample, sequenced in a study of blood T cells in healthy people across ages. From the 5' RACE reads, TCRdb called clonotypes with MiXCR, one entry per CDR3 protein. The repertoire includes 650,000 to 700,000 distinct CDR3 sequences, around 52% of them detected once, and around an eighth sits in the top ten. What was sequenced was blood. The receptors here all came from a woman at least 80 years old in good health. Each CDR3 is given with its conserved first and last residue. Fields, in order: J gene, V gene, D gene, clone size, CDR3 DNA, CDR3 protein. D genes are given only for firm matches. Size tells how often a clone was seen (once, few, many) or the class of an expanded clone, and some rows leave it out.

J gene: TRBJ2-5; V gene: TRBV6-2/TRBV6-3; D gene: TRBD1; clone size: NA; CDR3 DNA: TGTGCCAGCAGTGGGAACGACAGGGAGGAGACCCAGTACTTC; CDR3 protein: CASSGNDREETQYF
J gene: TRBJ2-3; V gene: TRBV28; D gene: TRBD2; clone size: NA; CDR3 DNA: TGTGCCAGCAGCAGCCCCTCCCCCCCACTAGCGGGAGGCGGAGATACGCAGTATTTT; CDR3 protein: CASSSPSPPLAGGGDTQYF
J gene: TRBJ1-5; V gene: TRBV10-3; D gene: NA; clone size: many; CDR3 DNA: TGTGCCATCATGGCGGGGATGCGGCCCCAGCATTTT; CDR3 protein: CAIMAGMRPQHF
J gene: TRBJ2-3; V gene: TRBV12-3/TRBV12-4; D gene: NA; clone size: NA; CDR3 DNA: TGTGCCAGCAGTTTAGCGCTCGGACCGAGGACAGATACGCAGTATTTT; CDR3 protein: CASSLALGPRTDTQYF
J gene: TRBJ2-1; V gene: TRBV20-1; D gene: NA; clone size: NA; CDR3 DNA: TGCAGTGCGCTAGACCGGGGGCATGAGCAGTTCTTC; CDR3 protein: CSALDRGHEQFF
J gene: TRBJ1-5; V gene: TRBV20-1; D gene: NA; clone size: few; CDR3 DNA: TGCAGTGCTAGGGGAGGACAGAATCAGCCCCAGCATTTT; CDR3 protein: CSARGGQNQPQHF
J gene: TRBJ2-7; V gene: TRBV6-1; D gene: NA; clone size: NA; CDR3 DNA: TGTGCCAGCAGTGAACCGACTGCGTACGAGCAGTACTTC; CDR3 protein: CASSEPTAYEQYF
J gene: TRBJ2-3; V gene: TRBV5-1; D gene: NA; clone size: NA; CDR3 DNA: TGCGCCAGCAGCTTTCCCCCAGACACGAGCACAGATACGCAGTATTTT; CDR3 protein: CASSFPPDTSTDTQYF
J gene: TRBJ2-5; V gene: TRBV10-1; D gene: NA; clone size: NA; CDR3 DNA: TGCGCCAGTAGTGAGTCAGCAATGGGGGGAGAAGAGACCCAGTACTTC; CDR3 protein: CASSESAMGGEETQYF
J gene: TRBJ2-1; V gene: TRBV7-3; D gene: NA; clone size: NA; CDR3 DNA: TGTGCCAGCAGCTCCGTGGGAGGCAAGGAACAGTTCTTC; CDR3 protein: CASSSVGGKEQFF
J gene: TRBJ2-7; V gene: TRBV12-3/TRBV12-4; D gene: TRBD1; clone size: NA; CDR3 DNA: TGTGCCAGCAGCACCATACGACGTCAGACAGGGAAAATTCCCTACGAGCAGTACTTC; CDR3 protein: CASSTIRRQTGKIPYEQYF
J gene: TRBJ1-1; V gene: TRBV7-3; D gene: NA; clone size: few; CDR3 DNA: TGTGCCAGCAGCTTAAAATTTTCGACTGAAGCTTTCTTT; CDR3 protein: CASSLKFSTEAFF
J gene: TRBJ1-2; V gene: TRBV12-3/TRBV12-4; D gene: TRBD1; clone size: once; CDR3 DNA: TGTGCCAGCACACCCCAGGGGGCGGCTGGCTACACCTTC; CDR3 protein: CASTPQGAAGYTF
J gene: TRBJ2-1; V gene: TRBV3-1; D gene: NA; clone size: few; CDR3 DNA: TGTGCCAGCAGCCAAGGGACTGGATACAATGAGCAGTTCTTC; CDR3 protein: CASSQGTGYNEQFF
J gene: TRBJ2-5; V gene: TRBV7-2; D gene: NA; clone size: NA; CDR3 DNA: TGTGCCAGCCGACTAGGGGGGGACCAAGAGACCCAGTACTTC; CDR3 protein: CASRLGGDQETQYF
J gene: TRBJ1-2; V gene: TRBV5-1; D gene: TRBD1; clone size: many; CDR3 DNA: TGCGCCAGCAGCTTGGAGGGGGCCTCTGGCTACACCTTC; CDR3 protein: CASSLEGASGYTF
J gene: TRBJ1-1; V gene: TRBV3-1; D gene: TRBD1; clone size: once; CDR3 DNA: TGTGCCAGCAGCCAGGAGGGGACAGGTGAAGCTTTCTTT; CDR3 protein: CASSQEGTGEAFF
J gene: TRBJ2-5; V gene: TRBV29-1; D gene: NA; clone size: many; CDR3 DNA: TGCAGCGTTGTTTGGGAACCACCTCAGGAGACCCAGTACTTC; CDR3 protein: CSVVWEPPQETQYF
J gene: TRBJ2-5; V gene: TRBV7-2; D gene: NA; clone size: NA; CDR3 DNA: TGTGCCAGCACCCCAAGTCGAGAGACCCAGTACTTC; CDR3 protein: CASTPSRETQYF
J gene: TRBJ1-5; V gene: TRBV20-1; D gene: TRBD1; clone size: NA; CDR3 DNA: TGCAGTGCTAGGACAAAGACAGGGGGTTTGAATAGCAATCAGCCCCAGCATTTT; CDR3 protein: CSARTKTGGLNSNQPQHF
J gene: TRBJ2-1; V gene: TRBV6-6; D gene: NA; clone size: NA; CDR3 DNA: TGTGCCAGCAGTGCCACAGGGCTCGCTGAGCAGTTCTTC; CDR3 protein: CASSATGLAEQFF
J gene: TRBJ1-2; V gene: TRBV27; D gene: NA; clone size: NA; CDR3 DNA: TGTGCCAGCACCCCGGGAGGGGCGGGCAGGGACGGCTACACCTTC; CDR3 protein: CASTPGGAGRDGYTF
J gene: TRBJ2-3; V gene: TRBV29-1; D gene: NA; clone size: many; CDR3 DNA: TGCAGCGTCCCGACGGGAGATACGCAGTATTTT; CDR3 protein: CSVPTGDTQYF
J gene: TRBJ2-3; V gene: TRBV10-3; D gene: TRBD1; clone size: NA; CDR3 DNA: TGTGCCATCGGACAGGGACGCGGGGAAAACACAGATACGCAGTATTTT; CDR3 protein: CAIGQGRGENTDTQYF
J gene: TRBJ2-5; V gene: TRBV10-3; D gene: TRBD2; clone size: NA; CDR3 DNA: TGTGCCATCAGTGGACTAGCTGAAGAGACCCAGTACTTC; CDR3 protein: CAISGLAEETQYF
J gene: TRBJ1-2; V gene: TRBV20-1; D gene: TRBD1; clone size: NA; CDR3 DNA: TGCAGTGCTGGATCTCAAACAGGGGGTTTCTATGGCTACACCTTC; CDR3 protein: CSAGSQTGGFYGYTF
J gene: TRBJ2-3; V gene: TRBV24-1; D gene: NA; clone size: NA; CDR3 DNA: TGTGCCACCAGTGACCCCAGGGCGGGCGCGGATGATACGCAGTATTTT; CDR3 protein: CATSDPRAGADDTQYF
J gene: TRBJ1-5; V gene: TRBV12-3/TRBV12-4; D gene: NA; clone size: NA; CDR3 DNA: TGTGCCAGCAGCCCCTTCGGCTTGCGCAATCAGCCCCAGCATTTT; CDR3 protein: CASSPFGLRNQPQHF
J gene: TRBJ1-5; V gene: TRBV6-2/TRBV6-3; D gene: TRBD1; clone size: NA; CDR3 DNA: TGTGCCAGCAGTTCGGACAGGGGGCTTCAGCCCCAGCATTTT; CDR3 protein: CASSSDRGLQPQHF
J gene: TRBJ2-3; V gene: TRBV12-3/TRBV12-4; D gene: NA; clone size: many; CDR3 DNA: TGTGCCAGCGTCGGGGATACGCAGTATTTT; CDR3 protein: CASVGDTQYF
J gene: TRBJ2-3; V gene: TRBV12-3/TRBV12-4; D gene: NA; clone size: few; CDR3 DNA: TGTGCCAGCATCCATGGGAGAGCGTGGACAGATACGCAGTATTTT; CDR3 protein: CASIHGRAWTDTQYF
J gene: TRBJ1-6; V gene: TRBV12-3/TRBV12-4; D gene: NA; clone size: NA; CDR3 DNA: TGTACCAGCAACTTGAGGGGGGCAGCCAATTCACCCCTCCACTTT; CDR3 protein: CTSNLRGAANSPLHF
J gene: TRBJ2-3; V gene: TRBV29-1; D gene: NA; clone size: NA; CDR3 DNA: TGCAGCGTTCCCGGACCCACAGATACGCAGTATTTT; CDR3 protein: CSVPGPTDTQYF
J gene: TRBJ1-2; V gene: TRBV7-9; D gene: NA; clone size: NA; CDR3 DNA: TGTGCCAGCAGCTTAGACAACCTGGGTGGCTACACCTTC; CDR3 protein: CASSLDNLGGYTF
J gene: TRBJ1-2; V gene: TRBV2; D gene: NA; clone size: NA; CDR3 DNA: TGTGCCAGCATGGTTGGGGGTGCTGATATGGCTAACTATGGCTACACCTTC; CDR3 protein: CASMVGGADMANYGYTF
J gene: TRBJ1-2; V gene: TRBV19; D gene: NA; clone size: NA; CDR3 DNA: TGTGCCAGTAGGCCCACCGCTATTTCTAACTATGGCTACACCTTC; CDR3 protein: CASRPTAISNYGYTF
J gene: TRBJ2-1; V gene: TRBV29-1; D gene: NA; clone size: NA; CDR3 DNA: TGCAGCGTCGCAACCGTTCATGAGCAGTTCTTC; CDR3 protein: CSVATVHEQFF
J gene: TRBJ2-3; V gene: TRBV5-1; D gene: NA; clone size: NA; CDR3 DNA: TGCGCCAGCAGCTGGTTCGGGCAGTACACGGATACGCAGTATTTT; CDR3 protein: CASSWFGQYTDTQYF
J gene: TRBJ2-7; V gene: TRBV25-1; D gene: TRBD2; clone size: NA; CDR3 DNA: TGTGCCAGCAGTGATCCGACTAGCGGACCAGCCTACGAGCAGTACTTC; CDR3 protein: CASSDPTSGPAYEQYF
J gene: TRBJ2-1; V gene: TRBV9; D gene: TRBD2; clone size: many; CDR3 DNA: TGTGCCAGCAGCCGGGGAGGTGGTAGCGGGGACAATGAGCAGTTCTTC; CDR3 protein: CASSRGGGSGDNEQFF
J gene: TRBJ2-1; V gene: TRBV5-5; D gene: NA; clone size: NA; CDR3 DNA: TGTGTCAGCAGTCCACAGGGAAGGCGGGAGCAGTTCTTC; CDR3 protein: CVSSPQGRREQFF
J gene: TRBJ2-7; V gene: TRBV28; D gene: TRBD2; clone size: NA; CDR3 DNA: TGTGCCAGCAGAGAGACTAGCGACTCCTACGAGCAGTACTTC; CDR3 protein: CASRETSDSYEQYF
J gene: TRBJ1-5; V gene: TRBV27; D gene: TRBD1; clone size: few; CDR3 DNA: TGTGCCAGCAGTTCGTGGACAGGGTTAAGTCAGCCCCAGCATTTT; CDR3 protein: CASSSWTGLSQPQHF
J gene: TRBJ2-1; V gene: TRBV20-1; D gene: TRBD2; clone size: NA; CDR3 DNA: TGCAGTGCTAGTACTACTAGCGGGAGCGGCGAGCAGTTCTTC; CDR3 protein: CSASTTSGSGEQFF
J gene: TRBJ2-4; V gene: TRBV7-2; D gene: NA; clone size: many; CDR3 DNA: TGTGCCACCCGGGGGGCCAAAAACATTCAGTACTTC; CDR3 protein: CATRGAKNIQYF
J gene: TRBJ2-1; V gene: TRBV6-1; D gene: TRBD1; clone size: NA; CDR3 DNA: TGTGCCAGCAGTGAAGCGACAGAGACAGGGGGGCTCAATGAGCAGTTCTTC; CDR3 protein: CASSEATETGGLNEQFF
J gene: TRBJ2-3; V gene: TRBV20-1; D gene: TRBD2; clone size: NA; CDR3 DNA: TGCAGTGCCCAATCGCCTAGCGGGGGATACACAGATACGCAGTATTTT; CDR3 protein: CSAQSPSGGYTDTQYF
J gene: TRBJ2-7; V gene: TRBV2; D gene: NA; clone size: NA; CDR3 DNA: TGTGCCAGGGGAAGTCAGGGAGGCGAGCAGTACTTC; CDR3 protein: CARGSQGGEQYF
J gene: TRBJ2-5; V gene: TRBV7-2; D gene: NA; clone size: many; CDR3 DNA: TGTGCCAGCAGCTCCCGCGGGAATCAAGAGACCCAGTACTTC; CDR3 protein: CASSSRGNQETQYF
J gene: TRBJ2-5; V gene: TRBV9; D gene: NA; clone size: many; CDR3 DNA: TGTGCCAGCAGCGTAGGCAGCCGATACCAAGAGACCCAGTACTTC; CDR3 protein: CASSVGSRYQETQYF
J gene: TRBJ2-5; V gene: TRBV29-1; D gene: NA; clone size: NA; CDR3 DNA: TGCAGCGTTGAAGAACAGCGGTTGCCCCAGTACTTC; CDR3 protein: CSVEEQRLPQYF
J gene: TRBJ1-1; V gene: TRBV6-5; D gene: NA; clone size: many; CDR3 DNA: TGTGCCAGCAGTTACTCGCCAGGGAGAGAAGCTTTCTTT; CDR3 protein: CASSYSPGREAFF
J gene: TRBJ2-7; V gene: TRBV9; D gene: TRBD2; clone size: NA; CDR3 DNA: TGTGCCAGCAGCGATAGCGGGGCCCACAATGAGCAGTACTTC; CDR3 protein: CASSDSGAHNEQYF